These 24 T cell receptor beta chains share one sample of origin, sequenced in a study of blood T cell repertoires in COVID-19. Some clones are missing from TCRdb's copy, which holds only in-frame ones; the method was immunoSEQ multiplex PCR. The table shows 270,000 or so clones, with roughly 91% occurring only once. The sample consisted of PBMCs or T cells enriched from blood (not recorded which). All receptors come from a woman in her 40s with acute COVID-19.

Regarding this clone: Other DNA sequences in this specimen translate into the identical CDR3. The chain combines TRBV28 with TRBJ1-5; D might be TRBD1 (5 bases). V shed 8 bases and J shed 4 bases, with 9 bases lying between them. The germline V gene encodes CDR1 MDHEN and CDR2 SYDVKM. The CDR3 contains 12 residues. The CDR3 DNA is TGTGCCAGCGGCGGGGGGAATCAGCCCCAGCATTTT. It encodes CASGGGNQPQHF.

The V and J genes are TRBV24-1 and TRBJ2-1; 7 positions agree with TRBD2. Germline V gene data show CDR1 as KGHDR and CDR2 as SFDVKD. The CDR3 totals 15 residues. V dropped 4 bases and J dropped 9; count of bases not matched to a gene: 11. The CDR3, as DNA: TGTGCCACCAGTGACCCCGGGGGGTCCCCCACTGAGCAGTTCTTC. Amino acids: CATSDPGGSPTEQFF.

The genes are TRBV4-1 and TRBJ1-4, with 8 bases fitting TRBD1. From germline, CDR1 is MGHRA and CDR2 YSYEKL. The CDR3 length is 18 residues. J gave up 7 bases and V 0 bases, and 13 bases lay outside the gene matches. CDR3 nucleotide sequence: TGCGCCAGCAGCCAAGATCCATTGGCAGGGGGCCGAAGTGAAAAACTGTTTTTT. Translation gives CASSQDPLAGGRSEKLFF.

CDR3 bases: TGCGCCAGCAGCTTGGATCCGAGGTCCTACGAGCAGTACTTC. As protein: CASSLDPRSYEQYF. The rearrangement links TRBV5-1 to TRBJ2-7; D unclear. V lost 0 bases, J lost 1 base, and 8 bases lay in between. The CDR3 is 14 residues long. CDR1 is SGHRS, CDR2 YFSETQ, per germline.

This clone was seen a handful of times. The chain carries TRBV5-8 and TRBJ2-5; 7 bases fit TRBD1. The CDR3 is 15 amino acids. From germline, CDR1 is SGHTS and CDR2 YDEGEE. With 4 bases clipped from V and 0 bases from J, the junction kept 6 bases outside the gene matches. CDR3 nucleotide sequence: TGTGCCAGCAGCCCACAGGGGCAGTACCAAGAGACCCAGTACTTC. Its translation: CASSPQGQYQETQYF. The full variable domain, rest sourced from reference TRBV5-8 and TRBJ2-5, is EAGVTQSPTHLIKTRGQQATLRCSPISGHTSVYWYQQALGLGLQFLLWYDEGEERNRGNFPPRFSGRQFPNYSSELNVNALELEDSALYLCASSPQGQYQETQYFGPGTRLLVL.

The V call is TRBV27, the J call TRBJ2-1, with D tentatively TRBD2 (5 bases). There are 14 residues in the CDR3. CDR1 MNHEY and CDR2 SMNVEV come from the germline V gene (reference sequence). Trimming pared 4 bases from V and 6 bases from J, leaving 13 bases between. CDR3 sequence: CASSYVGAANEQFF. CDR3 sequence (DNA): TGTGCCAGCAGTTATGTGGGAGCAGCCAATGAGCAGTTCTTC.

The J gene is TRBJ1-1, the V gene TRBV5-6, with a possible D match to TRBD1 (6 bases). Looked up from germline, CDR1 is SGHDT and CDR2 is YYEEEE. The length of the CDR3 is 12 residues. V was clipped by 2 bases and J by 6 bases, with 8 bases between them. The CDR3, as DNA: TGTGCCAGCAGCTTCAAGGGGGCTGAAGCTTTCTTT. Protein: CASSFKGAEAFF. The entire variable domain, with the rest obtained from reference TRBV5-6 and TRBJ1-1, is as follows: DAGVTQSPTHLIKTRGQQVTLRCSPKSGHDTVSWYQQALGQGPQFIFQYYEEEERQRGNFPDRFSGHQFPNYSSELNVNALLLGDSALYLCASSFKGAEAFFGQGTRLTVV.

The V and J genes are TRBV5-4 and TRBJ2-5; D remains ambiguous. Germline CDR1 reads SGHNT; CDR2 reads YYREEE (reference sequence). This CDR3 is built from 16 residues. Between the trimmed V and J ends, which lost 0 bases and 5 bases, there was a span of 17 bases. CDR3 DNA sequence: TGTGCCAGCAGCTTGGGAGGCTTCTTGGTGCGGGAGACCCAGTACTTC. Its translation: CASSLGGFLVRETQYF.

V usage is TRBV11-3 and J usage is TRBJ2-6; TRBD2 might be the D (6 bases). CDR3 length: 16 residues. V was clipped by 3 bases and J by 0 bases, with 9 bases between them. Looked up from germline, CDR1 is SGHNT and CDR2 is YENEEA. Here the CDR3 reads CASSFGGYSGANVLTF. The CDR3 DNA reads as TGTGCCAGCAGCTTCGGGGGTTACTCTGGGGCCAACGTCCTGACTTTC.

The CDR3 DNA is TGTGCCAGCTCCGGAATGGACAGTAGCAATCAGCCCCAGCATTTT. As protein: CASSGMDSSNQPQHF. The genes are TRBV2 and TRBJ1-5; possibly TRBD1 for D (6 bases). The CDR3 length is 15 residues. V shed 8 bases and J shed 0 bases, with 14 bases lying between them. Germline V gene sequence: CDR1 SNHLY, CDR2 FYNNEI.

This clone showed up just once. V gene TRBV30 combines with J gene TRBJ2-1, with 9 bases lining up with TRBD1. Germline V gene lookup returns CDR1 GTSNPN and CDR2 SVGIG (reference sequence). The V and J ends lost 0 bases and 7 bases, in that order; junction bases with no gene match: 4. The CDR3 length is 14 residues. In nucleotides, the CDR3 is TGTGCCTGGAGTGTCGGGACAGGGTTTAATGAGCAGTTCTTC. This encodes CAWSVGTGFNEQFF.

This clone is a singleton in its sample. The gene calls are TRBV28 and TRBJ1-3; TRBD1 aligns across 10 bases. V lost 6 bases and J lost 8; bases outside the gene matches: 10. This CDR3 region has 15 residues. CDR1 MDHEN and CDR2 SYDVKM come from the germline V gene. For the CDR3, the DNA is TGTGCCAGCAGCGCCCTCCCCGGGACAGGGGACACCATATATTTT. Translation: CASSALPGTGDTIYF.

The chain links TRBV7-3 to TRBJ2-2; TRBD2 might be the D (6 bases). CDR1 and CDR2 (germline): SGHTA, FQGTGA. The CDR3 extends over 15 amino acids. V shed 5 bases and J shed 1 base, with 11 bases lying between them. CDR3 sequence: CASSAGRENTGELFF. CDR3 sequence (DNA): TGTGCCAGCAGCGCCGGGCGGGAGAACACCGGGGAGCTGTTTTTT.

The chain recombines TRBV7-2 with TRBJ2-1, with 11 positions matching TRBD2. The V gene's germline CDR1 is SGHTA and CDR2 FQGNSA. There are 15 residues in the CDR3. J was trimmed by 7 bases and V by 4 bases; bases with no gene match: 6. CDR3 sequence (DNA): TGTGCCAGCAGCTCCGGGACTAGCGGAAATAATGAGCAGTTCTTC. Translating it yields CASSSGTSGNNEQFF.

This sequence joins TRBV29-1 and TRBJ2-5, with a weak D call TRBD1 (5 bases). CDR1 SQVTM and CDR2 ANQGSEA come from the germline V gene. The V gene lost 7 bases and the J gene lost 3 bases, with 27 bases spanning the gap. This CDR3 has 17 residues. The CDR3 region is CSAEPDLAGFGKETQYF. The CDR3 region has the DNA TGCAGCGCCGAGCCTGACTTGGCAGGGTTTGGTAAAGAGACCCAGTACTTC.

This rearrangement joins TRBV7-2 to TRBJ1-3; 7 positions match TRBD1. The germline CDR1 and CDR2 sequences are SGHTA and FQGNSA. J lost 4 bases, V lost 3 bases, and 0 bases had no gene match. The CDR3 totals 13 residues. The DNA for the CDR3 is TGTGCCAGCAGCTTGGGACAGGGAAACACCATATATTTT. Amino acids: CASSLGQGNTIYF.

The chain is built from TRBV29-1 and TRBJ1-1; TRBD1 aligns across 9 bases. This CDR3 is built from 16 residues. Germline lookup yields CDR1 SQVTM and CDR2 ANQGSEA. With 4 bases clipped from V and 4 bases from J, the junction kept 13 bases outside the gene matches. The CDR3 here is CSVVLSGQGKGTEAFF. The CDR3 DNA is TGCAGCGTTGTCCTCTCCGGACAGGGGAAGGGCACTGAAGCTTTCTTT.

The chain combines TRBV25-1 with TRBJ1-6, with 7 nucleotides matching TRBD1. CDR1 and CDR2 (germline): MGHDK, SYGVNS. The CDR3 has 15 amino acids. V was clipped by 6 bases and J by 2 bases; unmatched bases: 4. CDR3 bases: TGTGCCAGCAGGGTTACAGGGGCCTATAATTCACCCCTCCACTTT. Its protein is CASRVTGAYNSPLHF.

Turning to this clone: This same CDR3 is encoded by further DNA sequences in the sample. This sequence joins TRBV19 and TRBJ2-7; unclear D gene. Trimming stripped 4 bases from V and 2 bases from J, with 9 bases between. The length of the CDR3 is 13 residues. Germline V gene lookup returns CDR1 LNHDA and CDR2 SQIVND (reference sequence). CDR3: CASSKTGTYEQYF. The DNA for the CDR3 is TGTGCCAGTAGTAAGACTGGAACCTACGAGCAGTACTTC.

The rearrangement links TRBV29-1 to TRBJ1-1; TRBD1 matches 11 bases. The trim removed 5 bases at V and 6 bases at J, leaving 8 bases unmatched. The CDR3 runs to 14 residues. CDR1 and CDR2 from the germline V gene are SQVTM and ANQGSEA. The CDR3 loop is CSVRWTGGISEAFF. In nucleotides, the CDR3 is TGCAGCGTTCGCTGGACAGGGGGCATCTCTGAAGCTTTCTTT.

The chain links TRBV27 to TRBJ1-4; 10 bases align to TRBD1. V shed 4 bases, J shed 10 bases, and the junction held 6 bases outside the gene matches. Looked up from germline, CDR1 is MNHEY and CDR2 is SMNVEV (reference sequence). CDR3 length: 14 amino acids. The CDR3 loop is CASSSGQGGGKLFF. CDR3 in DNA: TGTGCCAGCAGTTCAGGACAGGGGGGGGGAAAACTGTTTTTT.

This chain's CDR3 is CASSFSGRDADTQYF. In DNA form, the CDR3 reads TGTGCCAGCAGCTTCTCAGGGCGGGACGCAGATACGCAGTATTTT. The chain is built from TRBV7-2 and TRBJ2-3; D is possibly TRBD2 (6 bases). Germline V gives CDR1 SGHTA, CDR2 FQGNSA. The V end lost 3 bases, the J end lost 4 bases, and 14 bases lay between the germline ends. There are 15 residues in the CDR3.

The table lists this clone with a count of one. The chain joins TRBV30 to TRBJ2-1, with TRBD2 matching over 11 bases. This CDR3 is 14 amino acids long. Trimming removed 2 bases from V and 5 bases from J; junction bases left unmatched: 2. Germline V gives CDR1 GTSNPN, CDR2 SVGIG (reference sequence). As DNA, the CDR3 is TGTGCCTGGAGTTCGGGACTAGCGGACAATGAGCAGTTCTTC. This translates into CAWSSGLADNEQFF.

The V and J genes are TRBV5-1 and TRBJ2-5; TRBD1 agrees at 8 bases. The CDR3 is 15 amino acids. The trim removed 4 bases at V and 1 base at J, leaving 6 bases unmatched. Germline CDR1 reads SGHRS; CDR2 reads YFSETQ. CDR3 nucleotide sequence: TGCGCCAGCAGCCCAGGACAGGGTCCCCAAGAGACCCAGTACTTC. Its translation: CASSPGQGPQETQYF.